Presented here are 25 T cell receptor beta chains from one specimen sequenced in a study of cytotoxic CD8 clonotypes in ibrutinib-treated CLL. Produced via immunoSEQ multiplex PCR; TCRdb's table is partial and in-frame only. The sample holds 150,000 or so clones, around 80% seen once. The source material was PBMCs, sampled after 12 months of ibrutinib treatment. The receptor source for this set is a human donor with chronic lymphocytic leukemia.

This chain joins TRBV14 and TRBJ2-7; a weak D match, TRBD1 (7 bases). Germline V lookup: CDR1 SGHDN, CDR2 FVKESK. V lost 1 base to trimming and J lost 3 bases, with 13 bases between them. This CDR3 has 15 residues. The CDR3 is CASSQGPGGYYEQYF. The CDR3, as DNA: TGTGCCAGCAGCCAAGGTCCAGGGGGGTACTACGAGCAGTACTTC.

Of note for this clone: At one end the junction does not follow the germline gene, possibly because of a read error. The chain uses TRBV15 and TRBJ1-3; 7 positions agree with TRBD1. CDR1 and CDR2 from the germline V gene are LNHNV and YYDKDF (reference sequence). The CDR3 consists of 14 residues. The CDR3: CATSRVWTGSTIYF. The CDR3 DNA sequence: TGTGCCACCAGCAGAGTGTGGACAGGAAGCACCATATATTTT.

V is TRBV9 and J is TRBJ2-1; TRBD2 agrees at 13 bases. Germline CDR1 SGDLS, CDR2 YYNGEE. V was pared by 0 bases and J by 6 bases, with 18 bases of the junction left unmatched. This CDR3 contains 21 residues. As DNA, the CDR3 is TGTGCCAGCAGCGTAGCCGGGAGGTTGAGTTGGGGACTAGCGGGACCCAATGAGCAGTTCTTC. Amino acids: CASSVAGRLSWGLAGPNEQFF.

This rearrangement joins TRBV28 to TRBJ2-1; 8 nucleotides agree with TRBD1. The CDR3 covers 14 residues. Germline CDR1 reads MDHEN; CDR2 reads SYDVKM. Trimming cost V 7 bases and J 4 bases; bases outside gene matches: 6. The DNA of the CDR3 is TGTGCCAGCACCCCAGGGGGCTGGTACAATGAGCAGTTCTTC. This gives the protein CASTPGGWYNEQFF.

The count of this clone is one. This sequence joins TRBV11-2 and TRBJ2-5; D is undetermined. CDR1 is SGHAT and CDR2 is FQNNGV in the germline V gene. This CDR3 spans 12 amino acids. V was shortened by 3 bases and J by 4 bases, with 6 bases between the two germline ends. Here the CDR3 reads CASSLNRETQYF. In DNA, the CDR3 is TGTGCCAGCAGCTTGAATAGAGAGACCCAGTACTTC.

The chain carries TRBV7-2 and TRBJ2-7; D tentatively fits TRBD1 or TRBD2 (10 bases each). The germline gives CDR1 SGHTA, CDR2 FQGNSA. The CDR3 consists of 19 residues. V was trimmed by 3 bases and J by 5 bases, leaving 29 bases between them. The DNA of the CDR3 is TGTGCCAGCAGCTTTAAGATCGACAGGGGGCATAGCGGGAGGAACGAGCAGTACTTC. This sequence encodes CASSFKIDRGHSGRNEQYF.

V and J are TRBV28 and TRBJ1-5; D unclear. Trimming pared 4 bases from V and 0 bases from J, leaving 7 bases between. This CDR3 spans 14 amino acids. CDR1 is MDHEN and CDR2 is SYDVKM in the germline V gene. CDR3 sequence reads: CASSWLISNQPQHF. The DNA for the CDR3 is TGTGCCAGCAGTTGGCTGATTAGCAATCAGCCCCAGCATTTT.

The chain carries TRBV6-6 and TRBJ1-5; D remains unclear. The CDR3 runs 16 residues. Germline V gene data show CDR1 as MNHNY and CDR2 as SVGAGI (reference sequence). V was cut by 2 bases and J by 1 base, with 12 bases left in between. The CDR3 DNA is TGTGCCAGCAGTTACGATACGGGATACAGCAATCAGCCCCAGCATTTT. It is translated as CASSYDTGYSNQPQHF.

This rearrangement joins TRBV5-1 to TRBJ2-7, with D possibly TRBD1 on 6 matching bases. This CDR3 is 16 amino acids long. The V gene's germline CDR1 is SGHRS and CDR2 YFSETQ. Trimming shortened V by 2 bases and J by 3 bases, and 18 bases separated the two germline ends. CDR3 region: CASSLGFYAQGYEQYF. The CDR3 DNA is TGCGCCAGCAGCTTAGGTTTTTATGCACAGGGCTACGAGCAGTACTTC.

This chain uses TRBV30 with TRBJ1-2; D unclear. Germline V lookup: CDR1 GTSNPN, CDR2 SVGIG (reference sequence). Trimming left V 0 bases short and J 4 bases short, with 6 bases between. The CDR3 length is 12 residues. The chain's CDR3 is CAWSVGGYGYTF. In nucleotides, the CDR3 is TGTGCCTGGAGTGTTGGTGGCTATGGCTACACCTTC. The full variable domain, completed using reference TRBV30 and TRBJ1-2, is SQTIHQWPATLVQPVGSPLSLECTVEGTSNPNLYWYRQAAGRGLQLLFYSVGIGQISSEVPQNLSASRPQDRQFILSSKKLLLSDSGFYLCAWSVGGYGYTFGSGTRLTVV.

The genes are TRBV5-1 and TRBJ1-5, with D unclear. Germline CDR1 SGHRS, CDR2 YFSETQ. The CDR3 sequence is 13 residues long. Trimming shortened V by 2 bases and J by 5 bases, and 8 bases separated the two germline ends. CDR3 bases: TGCGCCAGCAGCTTCGAGGGAGATCAGCCCCAGCATTTT. It encodes CASSFEGDQPQHF.

This chain joins TRBV28 and TRBJ1-3; a weak D match, TRBD1 (6 bases). The V and J ends lost 5 bases and 4 bases respectively, with 15 bases between them. This CDR3 has 15 amino acids. Germline values: CDR1 MDHEN, CDR2 SYDVKM. CDR3 loop: CASSIITGTGNTIYF. In nucleotides, the CDR3 is TGTGCCAGCAGTATCATTACAGGGACGGGAAACACCATATATTTT.

The rearrangement joins TRBV5-4 to TRBJ1-2; tentative D call: TRBD1 (5 bases). Per germline, CDR1 SGHNT and CDR2 YYREEE (reference sequence). The length of the CDR3 is 14 residues. The V end lost 0 bases, the J end lost 3 bases, and 9 bases lay between the germline ends. The CDR3 bases are TGTGCCAGCAGCTTGGACCGGGGGTACTATGGCTACACCTTC. Residues: CASSLDRGYYGYTF.

This chain joins TRBV28 and TRBJ2-7, with D perhaps TRBD1 or TRBD2 (5 bases each). The CDR3 extends over 15 amino acids. The V gene lost 1 base and the J gene lost 2 bases, with 12 bases spanning the gap. Germline lookup yields CDR1 MDHEN and CDR2 SYDVKM. DNA of the CDR3: TGTGCCAGCAGTTTATTGGGGGAACCGCCCTACGAGCAGTACTTC. It specifies CASSLLGEPPYEQYF.

The gene calls are TRBV7-9 and TRBJ2-2; 12 nucleotides agree with TRBD2. The germline V gene has CDR1 SEHNR and CDR2 FQNEAQ (reference sequence). The V gene end was trimmed by 4 bases and the J gene end by 7 bases; junction bases not matched to a gene: 4. The CDR3 runs to 15 residues. The CDR3 coding sequence is TGTGCCAGCAGCTCCCGACTAGCGGGAGACGGGGAGCTGTTTTTT. Amino acids: CASSSRLAGDGELFF.

The rearrangement joins TRBV5-1 to TRBJ2-3; D is perhaps TRBD1 (6 bases). Deletions cut 5 bases from V and 0 bases from J, with 10 bases between. This CDR3 region has 14 residues. The V gene's germline CDR1 is SGHRS and CDR2 YFSETQ. The CDR3 is CASRQGSSTDTQYF. The DNA of the CDR3 is TGCGCCAGCAGACAGGGATCTAGCACAGATACGCAGTATTTT.

The chain couples TRBV14 to TRBJ2-7, with D tentatively TRBD1 or TRBD2 (5 bases each). V was pared by 4 bases and J by 7 bases, with 14 bases between. The CDR3 is 13 amino acids. Germline V lookup: CDR1 SGHDN, CDR2 FVKESK. The CDR3 reads CASSPGQSGEQYF. The CDR3 bases are TGTGCCAGCAGCCCCGGACAATCGGGGGAGCAGTACTTC.

The rearrangement uses TRBV27 and TRBJ2-7; TRBD1 matches 7 bases. Per the germline V gene, CDR1 is MNHEY and CDR2 is SMNVEV (reference sequence). The ends lost 0 bases at V and 3 bases at J; junction bases unmatched: 5. The CDR3 runs 15 residues. Written as DNA, the CDR3 is TGTGCCAGCAGTTTATCGACAGGGCTCGTCTACGAGCAGTACTTC. It codes for CASSLSTGLVYEQYF.

Points on this clone: This sample also contains other DNA sequences that code for the same CDR3. The chain combines TRBV5-1 with TRBJ2-1; D call uncertain. The CDR3 has 11 residues. Trimming stripped 4 bases from V and 3 bases from J, with 2 bases between. CDR1 and CDR2 (germline): SGHRS, YFSETQ. The CDR3 region is CASSLYNEQFF. DNA for the CDR3: TGCGCCAGCAGCCTCTACAATGAGCAGTTCTTC. The entire variable domain, with the rest obtained from reference TRBV5-1 and TRBJ2-1, is as follows: KAGVTQTPRYLIKTRGQQVTLSCSPISGHRSVSWYQQTPGQGLQFLFEYFSETQRNKGNFPGRFSGRQFSNSRSEMNVSTLELGDSALYLCASSLYNEQFFGPGTRLTVL.

The chain joins TRBV7-9 to TRBJ1-1, with D possibly being TRBD1 (6 bases). The length of the CDR3 is 15 residues. V lost 5 bases and J 1 base, leaving 14 bases between the germline ends. CDR1 and CDR2 from the germline V gene are SEHNR and FQNEAQ (reference sequence). This chain's CDR3 is CASSRPGQPNTEAFF. CDR3 in DNA: TGTGCCAGCAGCCGCCCAGGACAGCCGAACACTGAAGCTTTCTTT.

The V gene is TRBV28, the J gene TRBJ2-1; the match to TRBD2 covers 9 bases. CDR3 length: 13 amino acids. Germline V gives CDR1 MDHEN, CDR2 SYDVKM. The CDR3 bases are TGTGCGTATAGCGGGAGCTCCTACAATGAGCAGTTCTTC. As protein: CAYSGSSYNEQFF. Based on the CDR3 plus reference TRBV28 and TRBJ2-1, the full variable domain is DVKVTQSSRYLVKRTGEKVFLECVQDMDHENMFWYRQDPGLGLRLIYFSYDVKMKEKGDIPEGYSVSREKKERFSLILESASTNQTSMYLCAYSGSSYNEQFFGPGTRLTVL.

V usage is TRBV12-5 and J usage is TRBJ1-4; no clear D. The CDR3 sequence is 15 residues long. Germline V gene data show CDR1 as LGHNT and CDR2 as FRNRAP. V was cut by 1 base and J by 8 bases, with 14 bases left in between. The CDR3 loop is CASGLGNLRAEKLFF. Written as DNA, the CDR3 is TGTGCTAGTGGTTTGGGGAACCTAAGGGCGGAAAAACTGTTTTTT.

The chain carries TRBV5-4 and TRBJ2-7; D not certain. Germline CDR1 and CDR2: SGHNT and YYREEE (reference sequence). CDR3 length: 12 residues. Between the trimmed V and J ends, which lost 3 bases and 1 base, there was a span of 5 bases. The CDR3 nucleotides read TGTGCCAGCAGCTCATTTTCCTACGAGCAGTACTTC. The encoded protein is CASSSFSYEQYF.

The J gene is TRBJ1-5, the V gene TRBV6-6; D is perhaps TRBD1 (6 bases). V lost 0 bases and J 6 bases, leaving 12 bases between the germline ends. Germline V gene data show CDR1 as MNHNY and CDR2 as SVGAGI (reference sequence). The CDR3 spans 15 residues. The DNA for the CDR3 is TGTGCCAGCAGTTACTCACAGGGAAGGGGTCAGCCCCAGCATTTT. Translation: CASSYSQGRGQPQHF.

The sample holds a few counts of this clone. The chain links TRBV30 to TRBJ2-5; possibly TRBD2 for D (6 bases). Germline V gives CDR1 GTSNPN, CDR2 SVGIG (reference sequence). The CDR3 runs to 19 residues. V dropped 0 bases and J dropped 0 bases, with 23 bases sitting between them. The CDR3, as DNA: TGTGCCTGGAGTGTGAGTTGGAGGGAGCAGGTCGCTTACCAAGAGACCCAGTACTTC. Translating gives CAWSVSWREQVAYQETQYF.